This TCR beta chain was sequenced for a study of T cell responses to AZD1222 COVID-19 vaccine. This clone has more than one count but fewer than ten. What it recognizes is unknown. Study-level findings and limits: Most donors were white British, females outnumbered males, and clonal diversity was possibly underestimated. Seropositive status at baseline applied to only five or six AZD1222 recipients. At 160-218 and 743-854, vaccine-associated CD4 TCRs were dominant, and they spanned spike.

Here immunoSEQ multiplex PCR was the method, and the copy in TCRdb shows in-frame clones only, minus some. The sample includes roughly 120,000 clones, 86% of them seen just once. The CDR3 sequence is 15 residues long. CDR1 SNHLY and CDR2 FYNNEI come from the germline V gene. V was clipped by 10 bases and J by 3 bases; unmatched bases: 9. This receptor was identified in an adult who received the AZD1222 COVID-19 vaccine. The source was peripheral blood, collected 28 days after the second AZD1222 dose. J is TRBJ2-5 and V is TRBV2, with TRBD1 matching over 12 bases. The DNA for the CDR3 is TGTGCCATACCCAAAGGGACAGGGGGCGAAGAGACCCAGTACTTC. Translated: CAIPKGTGGEETQYF.